Following are 8 T cell receptor beta chains from one sample sequenced in a study of blood T cell repertoires in COVID-19. Assay: immunoSEQ multiplex PCR; the TCRdb copy retains only in-frame clones and omits some. The table shows roughly 53,000 clones, with approximately 84% occurring only once. Sample: peripheral blood. The receptor set was obtained from a human donor in a cohort sampled during active COVID-19.

This chain uses TRBV7-8 with TRBJ1-4; unclear D gene. The germline CDR1 and CDR2 sequences are SGHVS and FQNEAQ. Between the trimmed V and J ends, which lost 1 base and 7 bases, there was a span of 10 bases. The CDR3 extends over 14 amino acids. CDR3 in DNA: TGTGCCAGCAGCTTAGAACTAGAAATTGAAAAACTGTTTTTT. It specifies CASSLELEIEKLFF.

This clone was seen once. The rearrangement links TRBV7-2 to TRBJ2-3, with TRBD1 matching over 9 bases. CDR1 and CDR2 (germline): SGHTA, FQGNSA. V was pared by 5 bases and J by 0 bases, with 6 bases of the junction left unmatched. There are 16 residues in the CDR3. CDR3 nucleotide sequence: TGTGCCAGCAGCCCCTGGACAGGGGCTAGCACAGATACGCAGTATTTT. This codes for CASSPWTGASTDTQYF.

This chain uses TRBV3-1 (or the pseudogene TRBV3-2) with TRBJ1-3; unclear D gene. Germline values: CDR1 LGHDT, CDR2 YNNKEL (reference sequence). The CDR3 extends over 15 amino acids. With 5 bases removed from V and 2 bases from J, the gap between germline ends came to 13 bases. This CDR3 reads CASSSNTPPGNTIYF. CDR3 bases: TGTGCCAGCAGCTCTAATACCCCTCCTGGAAACACCATATATTTT.

On this clone itself: Sequence at one end of the junction differs from germline and may be a read error. V usage is TRBV2 and J usage is TRBJ1-1; 8 bases match TRBD1. The CDR3 sequence is 15 residues long. Germline CDR1 and CDR2: SNHLY and FYNNEI. The CDR3 loop reads CASREKTGVNSEAFF. The CDR3, as DNA: TGTGCCAGCAGGGAAAAGACAGGGGTGAACTCTGAAGCTTTCTTT.

This clone occurred once. The chain uses TRBV12-3 or TRBV12-4 and TRBJ1-2; D not resolved. This CDR3 contains 13 residues. The germline V and J ends were trimmed by 5 bases and 0 bases, with 7 bases remaining between them. CDR3 nucleotides: TGTGCCAGCAGTCAGACTCCTAACTATGGCTACACCTTC. This sequence encodes CASSQTPNYGYTF.

This chain links TRBV5-4 with TRBJ2-7; D not certain. From germline, CDR1 is SGHNT and CDR2 YYREEE (reference sequence). V shed 0 bases and J shed 0 bases, with 10 bases lying between them. The CDR3 consists of 15 residues. DNA for the CDR3: TGTGCCAGCAGCTTGGGGTACAGCACCTCCTACGAGCAGTACTTC. Protein product: CASSLGYSTSYEQYF.

The J gene is TRBJ2-5, the V gene TRBV2, with a tentative D call TRBD1 (5 bases). CDR1 SNHLY and CDR2 FYNNEI come from the germline V gene. V lost 7 bases and J 3 bases, leaving 12 bases between the germline ends. This CDR3 spans 13 amino acids. CDR3 bases: TGTGCCAGCATTCAGGGTTGGGAAGAGACCCAGTACTTC. Residues: CASIQGWEETQYF.

The CDR3 protein is CASSVSGDYNEQFF. The CDR3, as DNA: TGTGCCAGCAGCGTTAGCGGGGACTACAATGAGCAGTTCTTC. The chain has TRBV9 and TRBJ2-1, with TRBD2 identical over 8 bases. In germline, CDR1 is SGDLS, CDR2 YYNGEE. The V segment lost 2 bases and the J segment 3 bases; nucleotides outside the gene matches: 1. The CDR3 has 14 residues.